The rows below give T cell receptor beta chains drawn from one sample of a study of breast tumors, draining lymph nodes, adjacent tissues. TCRdb re-called the multiplex PCR reads through MiXCR, storing one row per CDR3 protein. The sample lists approximately 90,000 distinct CDR3 sequences, over 25% seen once, with over 6.5% in the top ten. Sequencing was done on a sample of axillary lymph node tissue. Receptors were obtained from a female donor with breast cancer. Some clones in this sample may be carry-over from other donors' samples. CDR3s include the opening cysteine and the closing phenylalanine or tryptophan. A D gene is named only where the DNA matches it firmly. Clone sizes are given selectively: once, few, many, or a class where the clone is expanded.

d_call clone_size j_call v_call cdr3_aa cdr3_nt
TRBD1 . TRBJ1-2 TRBV25-1 CASSGDSSYGYTF TGTGCCAGCAGTGGGGACAGCTCCTATGGCTACACCTTC
. . TRBJ1-2 TRBV12-3/TRBV12-4 CASKPHGIGYTF TGTGCCAGCAAACCCCATGGGATTGGCTACACCTTC
TRBD2 many TRBJ2-3 TRBV7-3 CASSFSGRGTDTQYF TGTGCCAGCAGCTTTAGCGGGAGGGGCACAGATACGCAGTATTTT
TRBD1 . TRBJ1-1 TRBV7-9 CASSSGQKAFF TGTGCCAGCAGCTCGGGACAGAAAGCTTTCTTT
TRBD1 many TRBJ1-5 TRBV2 CASSADRVRQPQHF TGTGCCAGCAGTGCAGACAGGGTCCGCCAGCCCCAGCATTTT
TRBD2 many TRBJ2-2 TRBV10-3 CAIRTSGRSSGTGELFF TGTGCCATCAGGACTAGCGGGAGATCTTCGGGCACCGGGGAGCTGTTTTTT
TRBD2 many TRBJ2-1 TRBV6-5 CASSYSAAGGSNEQFF TGTGCCAGCAGTTACTCTGCAGCGGGAGGATCCAATGAGCAGTTCTTC
. . TRBJ2-3 TRBV9 CASSPTHSTDTQYF TGTGCCAGCAGCCCAACCCATAGCACAGATACGCAGTATTTT
. many TRBJ1-2 TRBV4-2 CASSQDSTLAGRNYGYTF TGTGCCAGCAGCCAAGATAGCACTTTGGCAGGGAGGAACTATGGCTACACCTTC
. many TRBJ2-1 TRBV7-3 CASSLQGTASYNEQFF TGTGCCAGCAGCTTACAAGGTACAGCCAGCTACAATGAGCAGTTCTTC
. many TRBJ2-2 TRBV19 CASSIGGVGNTGELFF TGTGCCAGTAGTATAGGGGGGGTCGGGAACACCGGGGAGCTGTTTTTT
. many TRBJ2-3 TRBV6-1 CASSPRPDTQYF TGTGCCAGCAGTCCTAGGCCAGATACGCAGTATTTT
. . TRBJ2-7 TRBV13 CASSFYICSAPHYEQYF .
TRBD1 many TRBJ2-1 TRBV2 CASRDRGPYNEQFF TGTGCCAGCAGGGACAGGGGGCCCTACAATGAGCAGTTCTTC
. few TRBJ2-5 TRBV29-1 CSVEDNRDPAPKYF TGCAGCGTTGAAGACAACCGGGACCCCGCTCCAAAGTACTTC
TRBD1 many TRBJ1-4 TRBV4-1 CASSQDGTANEKLFF TGCGCCAGCAGCCAAGACGGGACAGCTAATGAAAAACTGTTTTTT
. . TRBJ2-1 TRBV5-6 CASSSRGRLLAVGGEQFF TGTGCCAGCAGCTCCAGGGGTAGACTACTGGCGGTGGGTGGTGAGCAGTTCTTC
. many TRBJ2-2 TRBV29-1 CSVDPLNTGELFF TGCAGCGTTGATCCCTTGAACACCGGGGAGCTGTTTTTT
TRBD1 . TRBJ1-1 TRBV5-1 CASRTGQVGTEAFF TGCGCCAGCAGAACCGGACAGGTAGGGACTGAAGCTTTCTTT
. many TRBJ2-7 TRBV6-2/TRBV6-3 CASCDVSYEQYF TGTGCCAGCTGTGACGTCTCCTACGAGCAGTACTTC
. . TRBJ2-1 TRBV6-6 CASSRDSYNEQFF TGTGCCAGCAGTCGGGACTCCTACAATGAGCAGTTCTTC
TRBD1 . TRBJ1-5 TRBV12-3/TRBV12-4 CASSDRANQSQHF TGTGCCAGCAGCGACAGGGCTAATCAGTCCCAGCATTTC
TRBD2 few TRBJ2-1 TRBV11-3 CASTQTSGASYNEQFF TGTGCCAGCACCCAAACTAGCGGCGCCTCCTACAATGAGCAGTTCTTC
. many TRBJ2-3 TRBV7-9 CASSLGTTDTQYF TGTGCCAGCAGCCTAGGGACCACAGATACGCAGTATTTT
. many TRBJ2-1 TRBV7-2 CASSRELSSYNEQFF TGTGCCAGCAGCCGAGAGCTGAGCTCCTACAATGAGCAGTTCTTC
TRBD2 many TRBJ2-7 TRBV6-1 CASRATSGRASSYEQYF TGTGCCAGCAGGGCGACTAGCGGGAGGGCCAGTTCTTACGAGCAGTACTTC
. many TRBJ1-2 TRBV5-5 CASSPDGRGRGGYTF TGTGCCAGCAGCCCGGACGGTCGGGGGAGAGGTGGCTACACCTTC
. many TRBJ2-1 TRBV11-2 CASSSPMGRVYPYNEQFF TGTGCCAGCAGCAGCCCCATGGGCAGGGTATATCCCTACAATGAGCAGTTCTTC
. many TRBJ2-2 TRBV29-1 CSISVSVSGELFF TGCAGCATAAGTGTGTCAGTGAGCGGGGAGCTGTTTTTT
. many TRBJ2-1 TRBV5-1 CASRTDKGEQFF TGCGCCAGCAGAACCGACAAAGGGGAGCAGTTCTTC
. many TRBJ1-2 TRBV6-5 CASSHSSVEGYTF TGTGCCAGCAGTCACTCGAGTGTGGAGGGCTACACCTTC
. many TRBJ1-4 TRBV30 CAWSVNEKLFF TGTGCCTGGAGTGTAAATGAAAAACTGTTTTTT
. many TRBJ2-1 TRBV3-1 CASSQGDWRGDNEQFF TGTGCCAGCAGCCAAGGGGACTGGCGGGGCGACAATGAGCAGTTCTTC
. . TRBJ2-5 TRBV13 CASSGGDMRQETQYF TGTGCCAGCAGCGGGGGAGATATGCGTCAAGAGACCCAGTACTTC
TRBD2 many TRBJ2-7 TRBV7-8 CASSWGLADYEQYF TGTGCCAGCAGCTGGGGACTAGCGGACTACGAGCAGTACTTC
. many TRBJ2-3 TRBV11-1 CASSFGAHIDTQYF TGTGCCAGCAGCTTCGGAGCTCACATAGATACGCAGTATTTT
. once TRBJ1-3 TRBV2 CASSVQRNTIYF TGTGCCAGCAGTGTACAGCGAAACACCATATATTTT
TRBD1 many TRBJ1-2 TRBV7-3 CASSLGPGGLYGYTF TGTGCCAGCAGCTTGGGTCCAGGGGGCCTCTATGGCTACACCTTC
TRBD2 many TRBJ2-5 TRBV6-2/TRBV6-3 CASSTIRTSGRRETQYF TGTGCCAGCAGTACCATCCGGACTAGCGGGAGGCGGGAGACCCAGTACTTC
TRBD2 . TRBJ2-3 TRBV6-2/TRBV6-3 CASSVAGATSGADTQYF TGTGCCAGCAGTGTTGCGGGAGCGACTTCGGGCGCAGATACGCAGTATTTT